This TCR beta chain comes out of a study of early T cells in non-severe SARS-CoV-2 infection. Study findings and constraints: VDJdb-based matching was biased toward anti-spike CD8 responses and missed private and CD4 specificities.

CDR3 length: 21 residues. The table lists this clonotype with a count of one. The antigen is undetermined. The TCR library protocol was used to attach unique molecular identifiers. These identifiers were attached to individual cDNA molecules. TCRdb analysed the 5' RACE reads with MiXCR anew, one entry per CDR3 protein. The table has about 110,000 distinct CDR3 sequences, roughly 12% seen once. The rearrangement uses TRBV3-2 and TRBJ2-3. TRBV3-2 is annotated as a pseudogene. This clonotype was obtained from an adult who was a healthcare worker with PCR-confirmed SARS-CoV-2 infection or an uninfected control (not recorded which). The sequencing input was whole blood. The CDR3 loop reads CASSQDHSEPVGWGGIETQYF. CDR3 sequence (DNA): TGTGCCAGCAGCCAAGACCACTCAGAACCCGTCGGGTGGGGTGGAATAGAAACGCAGTATTTT.